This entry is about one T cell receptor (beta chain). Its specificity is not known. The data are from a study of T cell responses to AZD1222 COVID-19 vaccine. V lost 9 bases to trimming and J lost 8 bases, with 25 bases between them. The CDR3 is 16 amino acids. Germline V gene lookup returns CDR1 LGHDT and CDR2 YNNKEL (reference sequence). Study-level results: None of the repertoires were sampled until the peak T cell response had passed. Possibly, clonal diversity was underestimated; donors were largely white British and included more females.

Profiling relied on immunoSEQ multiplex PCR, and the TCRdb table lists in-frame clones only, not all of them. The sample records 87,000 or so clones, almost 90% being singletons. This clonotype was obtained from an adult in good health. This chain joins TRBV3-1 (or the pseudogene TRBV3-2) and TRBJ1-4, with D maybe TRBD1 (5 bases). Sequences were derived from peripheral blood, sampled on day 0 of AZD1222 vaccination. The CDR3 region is CASSEGLSQLWEKLFF. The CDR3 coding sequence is TGTGCCAGTTCGGAGGGACTCTCCCAACTATGGGAAAAACTGTTTTTT.